These 5 T cell receptor beta chains were all obtained from the same sample, sequenced in a study of cytomegalovirus exposure and HLA in healthy donors. The PCR employed 60 Vbeta primers together with 13 Jbeta primers. The table came from immunoSEQ multiplex PCR; TCRdb's copy has only in-frame clones and leaves some out. The sample contains 95,000 to 110,000 clones, around three quarters of which appear only once. Sequenced sample: PBMCs. The receptor set was obtained from a man between 25 and 39 years old in good health and CMV-seronegative.

V is TRBV18 and J is TRBJ2-2; D is possibly TRBD1 (6 bases). CDR1 is KGHSH and CDR2 is LQKENI in the germline V gene. This CDR3 has 16 residues. Trimming left V 2 bases short and J 4 bases short, with 14 bases between. The CDR3 is CASSPMSGRGTGELFF. For the CDR3, the DNA is TGTGCCAGCTCACCAATGAGCGGCAGGGGCACCGGGGAGCTGTTTTTT.

The V and J genes are TRBV4-1 and TRBJ1-6, with 8 bases matching TRBD1. Germline V gives CDR1 MGHRA, CDR2 YSYEKL. The CDR3 sequence is 16 residues long. Trimming took 3 bases from V and 6 from J; bases not matched to a gene: 7. As DNA, the CDR3 is TGCGCCAGCAGCCAGAGACAGGGGCCGACTAATTCACCCCTCCACTTT. Residues: CASSQRQGPTNSPLHF.

The rearrangement uses TRBV5-1 and TRBJ2-5; 7 bases are a match to TRBD1. The ends lost 0 bases at V and 3 bases at J; junction bases unmatched: 5. The CDR3 extends over 15 amino acids. Germline V gene sequence: CDR1 SGHRS, CDR2 YFSETQ. The CDR3 DNA follows: TGCGCCAGCAGCTTGGACGGAACAGGGGAAGAGACCCAGTACTTC. Translation gives CASSLDGTGEETQYF. Filled out from reference TRBV5-1 and TRBJ2-5, the complete variable domain reads KAGVTQTPRYLIKTRGQQVTLSCSPISGHRSVSWYQQTPGQGLQFLFEYFSETQRNKGNFPGRFSGRQFSNSRSEMNVSTLELGDSALYLCASSLDGTGEETQYFGPGTRLLVL.

As DNA, the CDR3 is TGTGCCAGCAGCCGCGGGACAGGGGGGGACTATGGCTACACCTTC. It specifies CASSRGTGGDYGYTF. The chain has TRBV7-9 and TRBJ1-2; TRBD1 agrees at 11 bases. This CDR3 has 15 residues. The V gene's germline CDR1 is SEHNR and CDR2 FQNEAQ (reference sequence). V lost 5 bases to trimming and J lost 3 bases; unmatched junction nucleotides: 5.

The rearrangement uses TRBV7-3 and TRBJ1-1, with a possible D match to TRBD1 (5 bases). This CDR3 is built from 16 residues. Germline CDR1 and CDR2: SGHTA and FQGTGA. V lost 4 bases to trimming and J lost 1 base, with 16 bases between them. The CDR3 DNA sequence: TGTGCCAGCAGCTCTAAACCAGGGCTTGAGAACACTGAAGCTTTCTTT. The encoded protein is CASSSKPGLENTEAFF.